These 26 T cell receptor beta chains came from one sample sequenced in a study of post-analysis software for immune sequencing data. The study's findings and limits: Several TRBV segments (TRBV5-6, TRBV5-1 and TRBV20-1 among them) occurred more frequently in patients than in controls.

The library was made from cDNA and included unique molecular identifiers. TCRdb re-derived calls from the PCR reads in MiXCR, one entry per CDR3 protein. The sample has about half a million distinct CDR3 sequences, roughly 45% seen once; the top ten hold 9% to 13%. The antigens these receptors bind are not known. Source material: blood. These receptors were collected from a girl aged 10 to 17 with multiple sclerosis.

This clonotype was found a few times. V usage is TRBV5-6 and J usage is TRBJ2-7; D might be TRBD2 (5 bases). The CDR3 contains 14 residues. Germline CDR1 and CDR2: SGHDT and YYEEEE. Trimming took off 1 base at V and 3 bases at J, with 11 bases between the two ends. The CDR3 sequence: CASSLSRGGYEQYF. DNA of the CDR3: TGTGCCAGCAGCTTGAGCCGCGGAGGCTACGAGCAGTACTTC.

This clonotype was seen only a few times. A read error may produce the germline difference seen at one junction end. The chain couples TRBV3-1 to TRBJ2-1; perhaps TRBD2 as D (6 bases). The CDR3 has 16 amino acids. Germline CDR1 is LGHDT and CDR2 is YNNKEL (reference sequence). CDR3 nucleotides: TGTACCAGCAGCCTAAGCGGGCTACGACGCTCCAATGAGCAGTTCTTC. It encodes CTSSLSGLRRSNEQFF.

The rearrangement links TRBV6-1 to TRBJ2-1, with TRBD2 as a possible D gene (5 bases). The J call may be mistaken, given a closer DNA end match to TRBJ2-7. This CDR3 is built from 13 residues. Germline V lookup: CDR1 MNHNS, CDR2 SASEGT. The CDR3 DNA is TGTGCCAGCTACTTCGGGAAATACAATGAGCAGTACTTC. Amino acid sequence: CASYFGKYNEQYF.

This chain links TRBV11-2 with TRBJ2-7; TRBD1 aligns across 7 bases. The V and J ends lost 4 bases and 0 bases, in that order; junction bases with no gene match: 6. The CDR3 contains 15 residues. Germline assignment: CDR1 SGHAT and CDR2 FQNNGV. The CDR3 bases are TGTGCCAGCAGCTGGAGGACAGGTCACTCCTACGAGCAGTACTTC. Amino acid sequence: CASSWRTGHSYEQYF.

The chain has TRBV7-9 and TRBJ2-7, with TRBD2 matching over 11 bases. This CDR3 region has 15 residues. J gave up 10 bases and V 5 bases, and 13 bases lay outside the gene matches. CDR1 is SEHNR, CDR2 FQNEAQ, per germline (reference sequence). The CDR3 loop is CASSEPGLAEEAQYF. For the CDR3, the DNA is TGTGCCAGCAGCGAACCGGGACTAGCGGAAGAGGCCCAGTACTTC.

The V and J genes are TRBV10-2 and TRBJ2-7; D possibly corresponds to TRBD2 (6 bases). The CDR3 loop spans 23 amino acids. The V and J ends lost 4 bases and 3 bases respectively, with 40 bases between them. Per the germline V gene, CDR1 is WSHSY and CDR2 is SAAADI. The CDR3 is CASSGGQYSTLVTRGLRVYEQYF. Written as DNA, the CDR3 is TGCGCCAGCAGTGGGGGCCAATATAGTACTCTGGTCACGAGGGGACTTCGGGTCTACGAGCAGTACTTC.

This clonotype was seen a handful of times. The chain carries TRBV6-1 and TRBJ2-7; D is undetermined. V dropped 7 bases and J dropped 3 bases, with 13 bases sitting between them. Germline V gene sequence: CDR1 MNHNS, CDR2 SASEGT. This CDR3 has 13 amino acids. CDR3 DNA sequence: TGTGCCAGCACAAGGAATCCGAGCTACGAGCAGTACTTC. This translates into CASTRNPSYEQYF.

V and J are TRBV5-5 and TRBJ1-2; no clear D. The germline V gene encodes CDR1 SGHKS and CDR2 YYEKEE (reference sequence). This CDR3 is 17 amino acids long. The V end was cut by 1 base, the J end by 0 bases, with 16 bases between. The CDR3 DNA is TGTGCCAGCAGCTTGTATTCGTTGCCAGGTTCTAACTATGGCTACACCTTC. This translates into CASSLYSLPGSNYGYTF.

This chain uses TRBV9 with TRBJ1-2; 9 bases fit TRBD1. The V segment lost 3 bases and the J segment 0 bases; nucleotides outside the gene matches: 9. CDR3 length equals 17 residues. Germline assignment: CDR1 SGDLS and CDR2 YYNGEE. The CDR3 DNA reads TGTGCCAGCAGCGCACAGGGGGCGCATTCAGCTAACTATGGCTACACCTTC. It yields the protein CASSAQGAHSANYGYTF.

This clonotype was observed a few times. The chain joins TRBV20-1 to TRBJ2-5; TRBD1 aligns across 7 bases. The CDR3 is made up of 13 amino acids. The germline V gene encodes CDR1 DFQATT and CDR2 SNEGSKA (reference sequence). DNA for the CDR3: TGCAGCCAGAAAGGGGGCCCGGGGGAGACCCAGTACTTC. It encodes CSQKGGPGETQYF.

J is TRBJ1-5 and V is TRBV29-1; D is ambiguous. In germline, CDR1 is SQVTM, CDR2 ANQGSEA. CDR3 length equals 13 residues. V was cut by 6 bases and J by 3 bases, with 12 bases left in between. The CDR3 nucleotides are TGCAGCGTGGGTCAGAACAACAATCAGCCCCAGCATTTT. Translating gives CSVGQNNNQPQHF.

This clonotype was picked up a small number of times. The rearrangement links TRBV29-1 to TRBJ1-1, with no clear D. The CDR3 contains 12 residues. Germline V gene data show CDR1 as SQVTM and CDR2 as ANQGSEA. Trimming removed 3 bases at V and 1 base at J, with 6 bases between. The CDR3 nucleotides read TGCAGCGTTGAGTCTAGGAACACTGAAGCTTTCTTT. Protein sequence: CSVESRNTEAFF.

The chain joins TRBV28 to TRBJ2-7; TRBD1 matches 7 bases. The junction had 6 bases not matched to a gene; V was cut back by 5 bases and J by 2 bases. This CDR3 region has 14 residues. Germline CDR1 MDHEN, CDR2 SYDVKM. In DNA, the CDR3 is TGTGCCAGCAGTCCCTTGACAGGGACCTACGAGCAGTACTTC. Amino acids: CASSPLTGTYEQYF.

This sequence joins TRBV29-1 and TRBJ2-1, with no clear D. V was cut by 2 bases and J by 0 bases, with 5 bases left in between. The CDR3 is made up of 13 amino acids. Germline values: CDR1 SQVTM, CDR2 ANQGSEA. The CDR3 nucleotides read TGCAGCGTTGAAAGGGTCTCCTACAATGAGCAGTTCTTC. Translating gives CSVERVSYNEQFF.

The sample holds a few counts of this clonotype. The chain carries TRBV3-1 and TRBJ2-3, with TRBD2 as a possible D gene (5 bases). Germline V gene lookup returns CDR1 LGHDT and CDR2 YNNKEL (reference sequence). The V end lost 4 bases, the J end lost 2 bases, and 10 bases lay between the germline ends. This CDR3 is built from 14 residues. The CDR3 nucleotides are TGTGCCAGCAGCCCCCGAGCGGACACAGATACGCAGTATTTT. Its translation is CASSPRADTDTQYF.

This clonotype was found a few times. The rearrangement joins TRBV5-1 to TRBJ2-3, with 10 bases aligning to TRBD2. The V and J ends lost 5 bases and 9 bases, in that order; junction bases with no gene match: 21. CDR3 size: 18 residues. Germline V gene sequence: CDR1 SGHRS, CDR2 YFSETQ. The CDR3 coding sequence is TGCGCCAGCAGTCGGCACTCCGGGGATAGCGGGAGGTTGACAACGCAGTATTTT. This sequence encodes CASSRHSGDSGRLTTQYF. Together with reference TRBV5-1 and TRBJ2-3, the CDR3 gives the full variable domain: KAGVTQTPRYLIKTRGQQVTLSCSPISGHRSVSWYQQTPGQGLQFLFEYFSETQRNKGNFPGRFSGRQFSNSRSEMNVSTLELGDSALYLCASSRHSGDSGRLTTQYFGPGTRLTVL.

This chain connects TRBV6-5 to TRBJ1-6; no clear D. Germline V gene data show CDR1 as MNHEY and CDR2 as SVGAGI. With 7 bases removed from V and 9 bases from J, the gap between germline ends came to 19 bases. There are 15 residues in the CDR3. The CDR3 here is CASTPGESMGSPLHF. DNA for the CDR3: TGTGCCAGCACTCCCGGGGAGTCGATGGGTTCACCCCTCCACTTT.

The rearrangement links TRBV5-1 to TRBJ1-6, with TRBD1 matching 7 bases. V gave up 5 bases and J gave up 10 bases; unmatched junction bases: 9. Germline CDR1 is SGHRS and CDR2 is YFSETQ. The CDR3 runs to 14 residues. Here the CDR3 DNA reads TGCGCCAGCAGACCGGGACAGACAGGGTCACCCCTCCACTTT. It codes for CASRPGQTGSPLHF. Full variable domain (missing parts from reference TRBV5-1 and TRBJ1-6): KAGVTQTPRYLIKTRGQQVTLSCSPISGHRSVSWYQQTPGQGLQFLFEYFSETQRNKGNFPGRFSGRQFSNSRSEMNVSTLELGDSALYLCASRPGQTGSPLHFGNGTRLTVT.

This chain connects TRBV20-1 to TRBJ2-1, with TRBD2 matching 7 bases. Germline V gene data show CDR1 as DFQATT and CDR2 as SNEGSKA (reference sequence). The V and J ends lost 3 bases and 5 bases, in that order; junction bases with no gene match: 10. This CDR3 is built from 15 residues. Written as DNA, the CDR3 is TGCAGTGCTAGCGTCCGAGGACTAGTAAACAATGAGCAGTTCTTC. Amino acid sequence: CSASVRGLVNNEQFF.

The chain carries TRBV27 and TRBJ2-5; the D gene is possibly TRBD1 (6 bases). From germline, CDR1 is MNHEY and CDR2 SMNVEV (reference sequence). Trimming stripped 5 bases from V and 0 bases from J, with 13 bases between. The CDR3 runs 15 residues. CDR3 sequence (DNA): TGTGCCAGCAGTCTACTACAGGGTAACCAAGAGACCCAGTACTTC. This sequence encodes CASSLLQGNQETQYF.

V gene TRBV15 combines with J gene TRBJ2-7; 8 bases are shared with TRBD1. CDR3 length equals 18 residues. CDR1 and CDR2 (germline): LNHNV, YYDKDF (reference sequence). V shed 0 bases, J shed 3 bases, and the junction held 13 bases outside the gene matches. The CDR3 DNA sequence: TGTGCCACCAGCAGAGATGGTGGTTACCCCGGGACAGGCTACGAGCAGTACTTC. It translates to CATSRDGGYPGTGYEQYF.

Here the CDR3 DNA reads TGTGCCAGCAGTAGTAGCGGGAACTCCTACAATGAGCAGTTCTTC. Its translation: CASSSSGNSYNEQFF. This chain joins TRBV27 and TRBJ2-1; 8 bases are shared with TRBD2. This CDR3 is built from 15 residues. Germline V gene sequence: CDR1 MNHEY, CDR2 SMNVEV (reference sequence). The J segment lost 0 bases and the V segment lost 5 bases, leaving 3 bases of the junction unmatched.

The table lists this clonotype with a few counts. The V and J genes are TRBV28 and TRBJ1-6, with 7 bases that match TRBD1. V dropped 5 bases and J dropped 9; count of bases not matched to a gene: 7. Germline CDR1 reads MDHEN; CDR2 reads SYDVKM. The CDR3 runs 14 residues. CDR3 protein: CASSPGGASSPLHF. CDR3 nucleotides: TGTGCCAGCAGTCCAGGGGGAGCGAGTTCACCCCTCCACTTT.

The V call is TRBV5-1, the J call TRBJ1-2; possible D gene TRBD1, 5 bases. Germline CDR1 is SGHRS and CDR2 is YFSETQ. Trimming shortened V by 1 base and J by 3 bases, and 10 bases separated the two germline ends. This CDR3 comprises 14 residues. The DNA of the CDR3 is TGCGCCAGCAGCTTGAAAGGGACCCACTATGGCTACACCTTC. This codes for CASSLKGTHYGYTF.

This clonotype was recorded a few times. The chain couples TRBV29-1 to TRBJ2-5, with TRBD1 matching over 8 bases. This CDR3 has 14 residues. The ends lost 2 bases at V and 6 bases at J; junction bases unmatched: 8. Germline V gives CDR1 SQVTM, CDR2 ANQGSEA. CDR3 region: CSVEPRGRVKTQYF. The CDR3 DNA is TGCAGCGTTGAACCCAGGGGGCGAGTGAAGACCCAGTACTTC. The full variable domain, with the rest looked up from reference TRBV29-1 and TRBJ2-5, is SAVISQKPSRDICQRGTSLTIQCQVDSQVTMMFWYRQQPGQSLTLIATANQGSEATYESGFVIDKFPISRPNLTFSTLTVSNMSPEDSSIYLCSVEPRGRVKTQYFGPGTRLLVL.

In its sample, this clonotype was seen a few times. The rearrangement joins TRBV18 to TRBJ2-1; D is undetermined. Per germline, CDR1 KGHSH and CDR2 LQKENI. The CDR3 is made up of 15 amino acids. V lost 3 bases and J lost 0, with 9 bases in between. In nucleotides, the CDR3 is TGTGCCAGCTCACCGGACCCGAGCTCCTACAATGAGCAGTTCTTC. This codes for CASSPDPSSYNEQFF.